The 25 T cell receptor beta chains in this list originate from one sample, sequenced in a study of naive and memory T cell subsets. Four PCR rounds used nested alpha and beta constant region primers plus the SP2 primer. MiXCR was run by TCRdb on the UMI-ligation and nested PCR reads, yielding one entry per CDR3 protein. The sample lists tens of thousands of distinct CDR3 sequences, roughly 7.3% seen once, with 3% to 3.5% in the top ten. As for treatment: skin biopsy from PPD injection site in Mantoux-positive individual. An oligonucleotide containing a UMI was ligated to the 3' end of TCR cDNA. Sequences were derived from skin, sampled from a tuberculin skin test site. The receptors were gathered from an adult in good health.

This clonotype was counted ten times or more. The V call is TRBV13, the J call TRBJ2-3; the match to TRBD2 covers 12 bases. The CDR3 covers 18 residues. J lost 2 bases, V lost 5 bases, and 11 bases had no gene match. Germline assignment: CDR1 PRHDT and CDR2 FYEKMQ (reference sequence). The CDR3 reads CASSPPYRLAGATDTQYF. CDR3 DNA sequence: TGTGCCAGCAGCCCTCCCTATCGACTAGCGGGGGCCACAGATACGCAGTATTTT.

This clonotype was found a few times. This rearrangement joins TRBV12-3 or TRBV12-4 to TRBJ1-2; tentative D call: TRBD1 (5 bases). This CDR3 spans 13 amino acids. Trimming took off 6 bases at V and 8 bases at J, with 16 bases between the two ends. The CDR3 region is CASSSGGWSGYTF. The CDR3 coding sequence is TGTGCCAGCAGCTCCGGGGGGTGGAGCGGCTACACCTTC.

This clonotype was recorded a few times. The chain recombines TRBV5-5 with TRBJ2-1, with D perhaps TRBD1 (6 bases). CDR3 size: 14 residues. The germline gives CDR1 SGHKS, CDR2 YYEKEE (reference sequence). The V end lost 2 bases, the J end lost 6 bases, and 12 bases lay between the germline ends. The CDR3 is CASSFPGQINEQFF. Written as DNA, the CDR3 is TGTGCCAGCAGCTTCCCTGGACAGATCAATGAGCAGTTCTTC.

This clonotype was seen many times. The chain has TRBV13 and TRBJ2-7, with D possibly being TRBD1 (5 bases). The CDR3 runs to 13 residues. V lost 5 bases, J lost 2 bases, and 10 bases lay in between. The germline CDR1 and CDR2 sequences are PRHDT and FYEKMQ (reference sequence). The CDR3 sequence: CASSPGSAYEQYF. The CDR3 nucleotides are TGTGCCAGCAGCCCAGGGTCGGCCTACGAGCAGTACTTC.

In this sample, this clonotype turned up many times. The CDR3 DNA follows: TGTGCCAGCAGTTTGGACAGGGAGGATCAGTCACCCCTCCACTTT. Amino acid sequence: CASSLDREDQSPLHF. This sequence joins TRBV6-5 and TRBJ1-6, with 8 nucleotides matching TRBD1. The CDR3 spans 15 residues. Germline V gene sequence: CDR1 MNHEY, CDR2 SVGAGI. After removal of 4 bases from V and 10 bases from J, the junction contained 9 bases not matched to a gene.

This clonotype was counted at least ten times. The genes are TRBV20-1 and TRBJ1-6; a weak D match, TRBD1 (6 bases). The V and J ends lost 2 bases and 10 bases respectively, with 18 bases between them. Germline assignment: CDR1 DFQATT and CDR2 SNEGSKA (reference sequence). The CDR3 consists of 15 residues. The CDR3 DNA follows: TGCAGTGCTAGATCCCCGGGCAGGGGAAGGTCACCCCTCCACTTT. Its protein product is CSARSPGRGRSPLHF.

This clonotype came up many times. The DNA of the CDR3 is TGTGCCAGCAGCCAACCGACAGGACCCCAAGAGACCCAGTACTTC. Translating it yields CASSQPTGPQETQYF. V usage is TRBV14 and J usage is TRBJ2-5, with D tentatively TRBD1 (6 bases). V was trimmed by 2 bases and J by 1 base, leaving 11 bases between them. The CDR3 spans 15 residues. In germline, CDR1 is SGHDN, CDR2 FVKESK.

This clonotype occurred many times. This rearrangement joins TRBV20-1 to TRBJ1-4; 7 bases are shared with TRBD1. The V segment lost 3 bases and the J segment 8 bases; nucleotides outside the gene matches: 3. CDR1 DFQATT and CDR2 SNEGSKA come from the germline V gene (reference sequence). This CDR3 spans 12 amino acids. CDR3 nucleotide sequence: TGCAGTGCTAGGACAGGGAGCGAAAAACTGTTTTTT. Its translation is CSARTGSEKLFF.

This clonotype was seen a few times. The rearrangement uses TRBV12-3 or TRBV12-4 and TRBJ1-5, with D possibly TRBD1 on 6 matching bases. The CDR3 is 15 residues long. The germline V and J ends were trimmed by 1 base and 6 bases, with 13 bases remaining between them. CDR3 in DNA: TGTGCCAGCAGTTTAGTTGGGGGAGGGGGTCAGCCCCAGCATTTT. This translates into CASSLVGGGGQPQHF.

This clonotype was picked up a small number of times. The chain combines TRBV3-1 with TRBJ2-1; D might be TRBD1 or TRBD2, each matching 5 bases. The V gene's germline CDR1 is LGHDT and CDR2 YNNKEL (reference sequence). This CDR3 has 14 residues. Trimming stripped 6 bases from V and 7 bases from J, with 16 bases between. CDR3 in amino acids: CASSHRSGANEQFF. The CDR3, as DNA: TGTGCCAGCAGTCACAGGTCCGGGGCGAATGAGCAGTTCTTC.

This clonotype was seen repeatedly, ten times or more. The gene calls are TRBV2 and TRBJ2-3; 9 nucleotides match TRBD2. The germline V gene encodes CDR1 SNHLY and CDR2 FYNNEI. This CDR3 has 16 residues. The V gene end was trimmed by 6 bases and the J gene end by 1 base; junction bases not matched to a gene: 8. DNA of the CDR3: TGTGCCAGCAGCCCTTCGCGGGGGGGACGCACAGATACGCAGTATTTT. It yields the protein CASSPSRGGRTDTQYF.

This clonotype was detected ten times or more. This sequence joins TRBV12-3 or TRBV12-4 and TRBJ2-1; 11 bases line up with TRBD2. The CDR3 extends over 14 amino acids. Trimming removed 8 bases from V and 3 bases from J; junction bases left unmatched: 3. The CDR3 sequence: CASLGLADYNEQFF. DNA of the CDR3: TGTGCCAGCTTGGGACTAGCGGACTACAATGAGCAGTTCTTC.

The chain has TRBV5-4 and TRBJ2-2; D may be TRBD1 or TRBD2 (5 bases each). The CDR3 has 14 amino acids. Trimming cost V 4 bases and J 1 base, with 8 bases left between them. Germline V gene lookup returns CDR1 SGHNT and CDR2 YYREEE (reference sequence). For the CDR3, the DNA is TGTGCCAGCAGCGGGGGACGGAACACCGGGGAGCTGTTTTTT. It specifies CASSGGRNTGELFF.

This clonotype was counted ten times or more. The chain links TRBV10-3 to TRBJ1-1, with D tentatively TRBD1 (6 bases). Germline lookup yields CDR1 ENHRY and CDR2 SYGVKD. This CDR3 comprises 15 residues. V was shortened by 11 bases and J by 5 bases, with 24 bases between the two germline ends. The CDR3, as DNA: TGTGCCCCACGGGTGGAATACAGGGAGGAAACTGAAGCTTTCTTT. This encodes CAPRVEYREETEAFF.

This clonotype was picked up a small number of times. V gene TRBV7-2 combines with J gene TRBJ2-3, with 9 positions matching TRBD1. The J segment lost 2 bases and the V segment lost 4 bases, leaving 4 bases of the junction unmatched. The length of the CDR3 is 15 residues. Germline loops: CDR1 SGHTA, CDR2 FQGNSA. The DNA for the CDR3 is TGTGCCAGCAGCTCGGACAGGGGCAACACAGATACGCAGTATTTT. Translating it yields CASSSDRGNTDTQYF.

V is TRBV20-1 and J is TRBJ1-1; D unresolved. CDR3 length equals 14 residues. Trimming shortened V by 1 base and J by 1 base, and 10 bases separated the two germline ends. Germline CDR1 is DFQATT and CDR2 is SNEGSKA (reference sequence). CDR3 sequence (DNA): TGCAGTGCTAGAGGTGCAGTGGCGAACACTGAAGCTTTCTTT. It encodes CSARGAVANTEAFF.

This clonotype was picked up many times. The V call is TRBV2, the J call TRBJ2-5; the match to TRBD1 covers 7 bases. This CDR3 has 14 residues. With V trimmed by 0 bases and J by 9 bases, 7 bases remained unmatched. CDR1 is SNHLY, CDR2 FYNNEI, per germline. The CDR3 reads CASSEAGGPLPQYF. The CDR3 DNA reads as TGTGCCAGCAGTGAAGCAGGGGGCCCCCTTCCCCAGTACTTC. The full variable domain, in which reference TRBV2 and TRBJ2-5 provide the parts outside the CDR3, is EPEVTQTPSHQVTQMGQEVILRCVPISNHLYFYWYRQILGQKVEFLVSFYNNEISEKSEIFDDQFSVERPDGSNFTLKIRSTKLEDSAMYFCASSEAGGPLPQYFGPGTRLLVL.

This clonotype was counted at least ten times. The V gene is TRBV5-4, the J gene TRBJ2-3; tentatively, D is TRBD2 (5 bases). The germline gives CDR1 SGHNT, CDR2 YYREEE (reference sequence). CDR3 size: 14 residues. With 0 bases removed from V and 6 bases from J, the gap between germline ends came to 11 bases. CDR3 amino acids: CASSLASSSDTQYF. In DNA, the CDR3 is TGTGCCAGCAGCTTGGCTAGCTCATCTGATACGCAGTATTTT.

This clonotype occurred many times. The chain has TRBV5-6 and TRBJ2-7; 8 bases line up with TRBD1. The length of the CDR3 is 14 residues. In germline, CDR1 is SGHDT, CDR2 YYEEEE. The V and J ends lost 4 bases and 2 bases, in that order; junction bases with no gene match: 5. CDR3 protein: CASSDGQGTYEQYF. Written as DNA, the CDR3 is TGTGCCAGCAGCGACGGACAGGGTACCTACGAGCAGTACTTC. The full variable domain, its missing parts supplied by reference TRBV5-6 and TRBJ2-7, is DAGVTQSPTHLIKTRGQQVTLRCSPKSGHDTVSWYQQALGQGPQFIFQYYEEEERQRGNFPDRFSGHQFPNYSSELNVNALLLGDSALYLCASSDGQGTYEQYFGPGTRLTVT.

The genes are TRBV7-9 and TRBJ1-5; no reliable D call. The CDR3 is 15 residues long. Deletions cut 5 bases from V and 0 bases from J, with 11 bases between. Germline values: CDR1 SEHNR, CDR2 FQNEAQ (reference sequence). In DNA, the CDR3 is TGTGCCAGCAGCCTATCGCGAAATAGCAATCAGCCCCAGCATTTT. Its translation: CASSLSRNSNQPQHF.

V usage is TRBV6-5 and J usage is TRBJ2-2; D may correspond to TRBD1 or TRBD2 (5 bases each). This CDR3 is 16 amino acids long. Germline CDR1 and CDR2: MNHEY and SVGAGI. The ends were cut back, 5 bases at V and 1 base at J, with 14 bases in the middle. CDR3 nucleotide sequence: TGTGCCAGCAGTCGCACCGGGACGGGGAACACCGGGGAGCTGTTTTTT. Its protein product is CASSRTGTGNTGELFF.

This clonotype was counted at least ten times. V gene TRBV9 combines with J gene TRBJ2-2; 12 bases fit TRBD2. CDR3 length: 17 amino acids. V lost 3 bases and J lost 6; bases outside the gene matches: 9. The germline V gene has CDR1 SGDLS and CDR2 YYNGEE. The chain's CDR3 is CASSESLAGGLAGELFF. The CDR3 DNA sequence: TGTGCCAGCAGCGAGTCCCTAGCGGGGGGGCTGGCCGGGGAGCTGTTTTTT.

This clonotype was seen many times. Germline is not matched at one junction end, which may reflect a read error. The rearrangement uses TRBV7-9 and TRBJ2-5; D gene unclear. Germline-derived CDR1 and CDR2 are SEHNR and FQNEAQ (reference sequence). The CDR3 length is 17 residues. The CDR3 protein is CAGSLVMEILPQETQYF. The CDR3 DNA reads as TGTGCCGGCAGCTTAGTTATGGAGATACTCCCCCAAGAGACCCAGTACTTC. Drawing the rest from reference TRBV7-9 and TRBJ2-5, the complete variable domain is DTGVSQNPRHKITKRGQNVTFRCDPISEHNRLYWYRQTLGQGPEFLTYFQNEAQLEKSRLLSDRFSAERPKGSFSTLEIQRTEQGDSAMYLCAGSLVMEILPQETQYFGPGTRLLVL.

This clonotype was observed a few times. The rearrangement joins TRBV5-1 to TRBJ1-1, with D unresolved. Germline V gene sequence: CDR1 SGHRS, CDR2 YFSETQ. V was pared by 4 bases and J by 8 bases, with 15 bases between. CDR3 size: 13 residues. The CDR3 is CASSRHSGSEAFF. CDR3 coding DNA: TGCGCCAGCAGCAGACACTCAGGTTCCGAAGCTTTCTTT. Full variable domain (missing parts from reference TRBV5-1 and TRBJ1-1): KAGVTQTPRYLIKTRGQQVTLSCSPISGHRSVSWYQQTPGQGLQFLFEYFSETQRNKGNFPGRFSGRQFSNSRSEMNVSTLELGDSALYLCASSRHSGSEAFFGQGTRLTVV.

At least ten counts were recorded for this clonotype. The chain employs TRBV7-9 and TRBJ2-5, with D unresolved. The CDR3 runs 11 residues. Germline V gene lookup returns CDR1 SEHNR and CDR2 FQNEAQ (reference sequence). V was cut by 4 bases and J by 4 bases, with 4 bases left in between. The CDR3 spells CASSYGETQYF. The CDR3, as DNA: TGTGCCAGCAGCTATGGAGAGACCCAGTACTTC.